Listed below are T cell receptor beta chains from one sample, sequenced in a study of cytomegalovirus exposure and HLA in healthy donors. TCRdb keeps only in-frame clones here, not all; method: immunoSEQ multiplex PCR. Here the sample spans about 140,000 clones, over 60% being singletons. What was sequenced was PBMCs. The source is a male donor in good health and CMV-seronegative. Each CDR3 is given with its conserved first and last residue. The D gene is left open where the match is weak. Not all rows give a size; the values are once, few, many and, for expanded clones, a class.

j_call: TRBJ2-3; clone_size: NA; d_call: TRBD2; v_call: TRBV2; cdr3_aa: CASSDTSGGYTDTQYF; cdr3_nt: TGTGCCAGCAGTGACACTAGCGGGGGGTACACAGATACGCAGTATTTT
j_call: TRBJ2-1; clone_size: NA; d_call: TRBD2; v_call: TRBV5-1; cdr3_aa: CASSLAPAGGPEQFF; cdr3_nt: TGCGCCAGCAGCTTGGCGCCAGCGGGGGGGCCTGAGCAGTTCTTC
j_call: TRBJ1-2; clone_size: NA; d_call: NA; v_call: TRBV2; cdr3_aa: CASSEVAGGESYGYTF; cdr3_nt: TGTGCCAGCAGTGAAGTAGCTGGGGGCGAATCCTATGGCTACACCTTC
j_call: TRBJ2-3; clone_size: NA; d_call: TRBD2; v_call: TRBV6-1; cdr3_aa: CASSDVWGGTTDTQYF; cdr3_nt: TGTGCCAGCAGTGACGTTTGGGGGGGTACCACAGATACGCAGTATTTT
j_call: TRBJ2-5; clone_size: NA; d_call: TRBD1; v_call: TRBV19; cdr3_aa: CASSLDREETQYF; cdr3_nt: TGTGCCAGTAGCCTAGACAGGGAAGAGACCCAGTACTTC
j_call: TRBJ1-5; clone_size: NA; d_call: NA; v_call: TRBV6-5; cdr3_aa: CASSYRGQLNQPQHF; cdr3_nt: TGTGCCAGCAGTTACCGTGGACAGTTAAATCAGCCCCAGCATTTT
j_call: TRBJ2-2; clone_size: once; d_call: NA; v_call: TRBV5-1; cdr3_aa: CASSLPNTGELFF; cdr3_nt: TGCGCCAGCAGCCTCCCGAACACCGGGGAGCTGTTTTTT
j_call: TRBJ2-7; clone_size: NA; d_call: NA; v_call: TRBV7-2; cdr3_aa: CASSPGSPPGEQYF; cdr3_nt: TGTGCCAGCAGCCCGGGGAGCCCACCCGGAGAGCAGTACTTC
j_call: TRBJ2-7; clone_size: NA; d_call: NA; v_call: TRBV9; cdr3_aa: CASSPDSSPYEQYF; cdr3_nt: TGTGCCAGCAGCCCCGACTCATCCCCCTACGAGCAGTACTTC
j_call: TRBJ2-7; clone_size: NA; d_call: NA; v_call: TRBV29-1; cdr3_aa: CSVNSGQFYEQYF; cdr3_nt: TGCAGCGTTAACTCTGGACAGTTCTACGAGCAGTACTTC
j_call: TRBJ2-5; clone_size: NA; d_call: TRBD2; v_call: TRBV7-8; cdr3_aa: CASSFLAGGYQETQYF; cdr3_nt: TGTGCCAGCAGCTTCTTAGCGGGAGGTTACCAAGAGACCCAGTACTTC
j_call: TRBJ1-1; clone_size: NA; d_call: NA; v_call: TRBV30; cdr3_aa: CAWARGGHTEAFF; cdr3_nt: TGTGCCTGGGCCCGGGGAGGCCACACTGAAGCTTTCTTT
j_call: TRBJ1-3; clone_size: NA; d_call: NA; v_call: TRBV6-1; cdr3_aa: CASSDLLSGYTIYF; cdr3_nt: TGTGCCAGCAGTGACCTTCTATCGGGGTACACCATATATTTT
j_call: TRBJ2-1; clone_size: NA; d_call: TRBD1; v_call: TRBV9; cdr3_aa: CASSAGTGGYDNEQFF; cdr3_nt: TGTGCCAGCAGCGCCGGGACAGGCGGATATGACAATGAGCAGTTCTTC
j_call: TRBJ2-3; clone_size: NA; d_call: TRBD1; v_call: TRBV5-4; cdr3_aa: CASSLQGGNRNTQYF; cdr3_nt: TGTGCCAGCAGCTTACAGGGGGGTAATAGGAATACGCAGTATTTT
j_call: TRBJ1-2; clone_size: NA; d_call: NA; v_call: TRBV5-5; cdr3_aa: CASSLAGTGTFSSGGYTF; cdr3_nt: TGTGCCAGCAGCTTGGCGGGAACAGGGACCTTTTCATCGGGAGGCTACACCTTC
j_call: TRBJ1-5; clone_size: NA; d_call: TRBD1; v_call: TRBV28; cdr3_aa: CASRGTGNGQPQHF; cdr3_nt: TGTGCCAGCAGGGGGACAGGGAATGGTCAGCCCCAGCATTTT
j_call: TRBJ2-7; clone_size: NA; d_call: NA; v_call: TRBV5-4; cdr3_aa: CASSGDNSYEQYF; cdr3_nt: TGTGCCAGCAGCGGGGACAACTCCTACGAGCAGTACTTC
j_call: TRBJ1-5; clone_size: NA; d_call: TRBD1; v_call: TRBV7-8; cdr3_aa: CASSPSGTGVYQPQHF; cdr3_nt: TGTGCCAGCAGCCCATCCGGGACAGGGGTTTATCAGCCCCAGCATTTT
j_call: TRBJ1-5; clone_size: once; d_call: NA; v_call: TRBV7-8; cdr3_aa: CASSLGAYHGAQHF; cdr3_nt: TGTGCCAGCAGCCTGGGGGCCTATCATGGGGCCCAGCATTTT